These 26 T cell receptor beta chains originate from one sample sequenced in a study of T cells of healthy individuals. TCRdb reanalysed the 5' RACE reads using MiXCR and keeps one entry per CDR3 protein. This table has more than 85,000 distinct CDR3 sequences, 17% appearing once. The receptors here all came from a human donor in good health.

This clonotype was picked up many times. This chain uses TRBV20-1 with TRBJ1-3; D is uncertain. Germline V gene lookup returns CDR1 DFQATT and CDR2 SNEGSKA (reference sequence). V lost 0 bases to trimming and J lost 6 bases, with 12 bases between them. The length of the CDR3 is 14 residues. CDR3 nucleotides: TGCAGTGCTAGAGATAAGAGGGTGGAAAACACCATATATTTT. Its protein product is CSARDKRVENTIYF.

This clonotype was observed at least ten times. V gene TRBV5-1 combines with J gene TRBJ2-1; TRBD2 aligns across 10 bases. This CDR3 spans 16 amino acids. The V gene end was trimmed by 4 bases and the J gene end by 3 bases; junction bases not matched to a gene: 7. Germline V gene lookup returns CDR1 SGHRS and CDR2 YFSETQ. DNA of the CDR3: TGCGCCAGCAGCAAAGCTAGCGGGAGAATCTACAATGAGCAGTTCTTC. Residues: CASSKASGRIYNEQFF.

The chain is built from TRBV4-3 and TRBJ2-1; D is unclear. The germline V gene encodes CDR1 LGHNA and CDR2 YSLEER. This CDR3 has 19 amino acids. V shed 0 bases and J shed 3 bases, with 21 bases lying between them. In nucleotides, the CDR3 is TGCGCCAGCAGCCAAGATTTGTTGTATATACAGACGAACTACAATGAGCAGTTCTTC. This encodes CASSQDLLYIQTNYNEQFF.

The chain carries TRBV4-1 and TRBJ1-1, with D unresolved. Germline V gene data show CDR1 as MGHRA and CDR2 as YSYEKL. V shed 4 bases and J shed 0 bases, with 9 bases lying between them. The length of the CDR3 is 14 residues. The CDR3: CASSRVGMNTEAFF. The CDR3 bases are TGCGCCAGCAGCCGGGTCGGTATGAACACTGAAGCTTTCTTT.

This clonotype was counted between two and nine times. The chain employs TRBV5-5 and TRBJ1-5, with D perhaps TRBD1 (5 bases). V was shortened by 4 bases and J by 5 bases, with 10 bases between the two germline ends. Germline CDR1 SGHKS, CDR2 YYEKEE (reference sequence). This CDR3 has 13 amino acids. CDR3 loop: CASSPLGDQPQHF. The CDR3 region has the DNA TGTGCCAGCAGCCCACTAGGGGATCAGCCCCAGCATTTT.

The V and J genes are TRBV15 and TRBJ2-1; D unresolved. This CDR3 has 12 residues. Between the trimmed V and J ends, which lost 5 bases and 4 bases, there was a span of 6 bases. Germline V CDR1 and CDR2: LNHNV, YYDKDF (reference sequence). Here the CDR3 DNA reads TGTGCCACCAGCCACGATTACAATGAGCAGTTCTTC. It encodes CATSHDYNEQFF.

V is TRBV6-4 and J is TRBJ2-1; 9 bases align to TRBD2. The CDR3 runs 15 residues. V gave up 5 bases and J gave up 5 bases; unmatched junction bases: 7. Germline-derived CDR1 and CDR2 are MRHNA and SNTAGT. DNA for the CDR3: TGTGCCAGCAGTCAATTAGCGGGGGCCCACAATGAGCAGTTCTTC. This gives the protein CASSQLAGAHNEQFF.

This chain joins TRBV4-1 and TRBJ1-5; a possible D gene is TRBD1 (6 bases). This CDR3 spans 19 amino acids. Trimming removed 1 base from V and 6 bases from J, with 25 bases in between. The germline V gene has CDR1 MGHRA and CDR2 YSYEKL. The CDR3 DNA sequence: TGCGCCAGCAGCCAAGGGCTGGGGGGCCTTGGGGGATCTTGTCAGCCCCAGCATTTT. Protein sequence: CASSQGLGGLGGSCQPQHF.

The sample holds many counts of this clonotype. The gene calls are TRBV25-1 and TRBJ2-1; 11 bases line up with TRBD2. The CDR3 is made up of 17 amino acids. Germline assignment: CDR1 MGHDK and CDR2 SYGVNS. The junction had 16 bases not matched to a gene; V was cut back by 7 bases and J by 8 bases. The CDR3 loop reads CASTGRASGGLWDEQFF. In DNA form, the CDR3 reads TGTGCCAGCACCGGGCGGGCTAGCGGGGGGTTGTGGGATGAGCAGTTCTTC.

The chain is built from TRBV2 and TRBJ1-2; no definite D call. In germline, CDR1 is SNHLY, CDR2 FYNNEI. CDR3 size: 13 residues. V gave up 2 bases and J gave up 7 bases, with 11 bases separating them. The CDR3 here is CASSEQPVSGYTF. The CDR3, as DNA: TGTGCCAGCAGTGAACAGCCAGTGAGTGGCTACACCTTC.

In this sample, this clonotype turned up many times. The V and J genes are TRBV6-2 or TRBV6-3 and TRBJ2-7; 7 bases fit TRBD1. Germline V lookup: CDR1 MNHEY, CDR2 SVGEGT. This CDR3 comprises 13 residues. V lost 6 bases and J lost 6; bases outside the gene matches: 8. The CDR3 sequence: CASRITGVSEQYF. In nucleotides, the CDR3 is TGTGCCAGCAGAATTACAGGGGTCTCCGAGCAGTACTTC.

V gene TRBV7-2 combines with J gene TRBJ1-2, with 7 bases fitting TRBD1. This CDR3 region has 12 residues. Germline trimming cut 5 bases from V and 9 bases from J; bases unmatched to any gene: 6. Germline V gives CDR1 SGHTA, CDR2 FQGNSA. This chain's CDR3 is CASSPDRASYTF. CDR3 sequence (DNA): TGTGCCAGCAGCCCCGACAGGGCTAGCTACACCTTC.

This clonotype appeared a few times. The chain combines TRBV7-2 with TRBJ1-5; TRBD1 aligns across 8 bases. V was pared by 3 bases and J by 5 bases, with 6 bases of the junction left unmatched. This CDR3 region has 15 residues. The V gene's germline CDR1 is SGHTA and CDR2 FQGNSA. The CDR3 nucleotides read TGTGCCAGCAGCTTGCAGGGGGCAGGGCATCAGCCCCAGCATTTT. It specifies CASSLQGAGHQPQHF.

This clonotype was recorded once. The chain has TRBV10-3 and TRBJ1-1, with a tentative D call TRBD1 (6 bases). V shed 7 bases and J shed 6 bases, with 18 bases lying between them. CDR3 length equals 14 residues. The germline V gene encodes CDR1 ENHRY and CDR2 SYGVKD. The CDR3 protein is CAITQRGGIAEAFF. The CDR3 DNA reads TGTGCCATCACCCAGAGGGGGGGAATTGCTGAAGCTTTCTTT.

This clonotype has just a few counts. This chain connects TRBV20-1 to TRBJ2-7; tentatively, D is TRBD1 or TRBD2 (5 bases each). V lost 6 bases, J lost 1 base, and 16 bases lay in between. Per germline, CDR1 DFQATT and CDR2 SNEGSKA (reference sequence). The CDR3 has 14 amino acids. The CDR3 bases are TGCAGTGCGGGCCCGGGACGGTCTTCCTACGAGCAGTACTTC. Its translation: CSAGPGRSSYEQYF.

The chain recombines TRBV20-1 with TRBJ1-1; 7 bases fit TRBD1. Germline V gene data show CDR1 as DFQATT and CDR2 as SNEGSKA (reference sequence). Germline trimming cut 5 bases from V and 3 bases from J; bases unmatched to any gene: 9. This CDR3 comprises 14 residues. This chain's CDR3 is CSAARDRGYTEAFF. The CDR3 DNA is TGCAGTGCTGCCCGGGACAGAGGGTACACTGAAGCTTTCTTT.

The rearrangement links TRBV7-3 to TRBJ1-1; D possibly corresponds to TRBD1 (6 bases). CDR3 length: 12 residues. Trimming pared 5 bases from V and 4 bases from J, leaving 8 bases between. Germline-derived CDR1 and CDR2 are SGHTA and FQGTGA. The CDR3 bases are TGTGCCAGCAGCCAAGGGGGCACTGAAGCTTTCTTT. Translated, it gives CASSQGGTEAFF.

This chain uses TRBV4-1 with TRBJ1-1; D unresolved. Trimming cost V 3 bases and J 6 bases, with 11 bases left between them. Germline CDR1 reads MGHRA; CDR2 reads YSYEKL. The CDR3 has 13 residues. In nucleotides, the CDR3 is TGCGCCAGCAGCCACCGGCTGGAACCTGAAGCTTTCTTT. As protein: CASSHRLEPEAFF.

The rearrangement links TRBV4-3 to TRBJ1-1; a weak D match, TRBD1 (5 bases). Trimming stripped 3 bases from V and 4 bases from J, with 15 bases between. CDR1 and CDR2 (germline): LGHNA, YSLEER. This CDR3 has 15 amino acids. CDR3 sequence: CASSQLYRGGTEAFF. The CDR3 bases are TGCGCCAGCAGCCAGCTTTATCGGGGGGGCACTGAAGCTTTCTTT.

The V and J genes are TRBV3-1 and TRBJ2-3, with D possibly TRBD2 on 6 matching bases. V lost 5 bases and J lost 4, with 13 bases in between. Germline CDR1 and CDR2: LGHDT and YNNKEL (reference sequence). This CDR3 is built from 14 residues. The CDR3 bases are TGTGCCAGCAGCGAAGGTCCTAGCGCAGATACGCAGTATTTT. It yields the protein CASSEGPSADTQYF.

V and J are TRBV4-3 and TRBJ2-1; perhaps D is TRBD1 or TRBD2 (5 bases each). Germline V gives CDR1 LGHNA, CDR2 YSLEER. Trimming took 0 bases from V and 0 from J, leaving 9 bases between them. This CDR3 contains 16 residues. This CDR3 is CASSQEGTGSYNEQFF. CDR3 bases: TGCGCCAGCAGCCAAGAGGGGACGGGCTCCTACAATGAGCAGTTCTTC.

V usage is TRBV5-1 and J usage is TRBJ2-3; no clear D gene. Trimming took off 0 bases at V and 10 bases at J, with 9 bases between the two ends. CDR3 length: 12 residues. Germline V gene lookup returns CDR1 SGHRS and CDR2 YFSETQ. The DNA of the CDR3 is TGCGCCAGCAGCTTGGATGTTGGGGCGCAGTATTTT. It is translated as CASSLDVGAQYF.

This clonotype has ten or more counts. The chain recombines TRBV7-9 with TRBJ2-3; D unresolved. The V and J ends lost 0 bases and 9 bases respectively, with 16 bases between them. The CDR3 is made up of 15 amino acids. Germline-derived CDR1 and CDR2 are SEHNR and FQNEAQ (reference sequence). The CDR3 DNA sequence: TGTGCCAGCAGCTTAGCGGTTCCTCTAATGGGGACGCAGTATTTT. It encodes CASSLAVPLMGTQYF. The full variable domain, rest sourced from reference TRBV7-9 and TRBJ2-3, is DTGVSQNPRHKITKRGQNVTFRCDPISEHNRLYWYRQTLGQGPEFLTYFQNEAQLEKSRLLSDRFSAERPKGSFSTLEIQRTEQGDSAMYLCASSLAVPLMGTQYFGPGTRLTVL.

The chain is built from TRBV2 and TRBJ2-5, with 8 bases matching TRBD1. Germline V gives CDR1 SNHLY, CDR2 FYNNEI. The CDR3 runs to 20 residues. With 9 bases clipped from V and 2 bases from J, the junction kept 26 bases outside the gene matches. The DNA of the CDR3 is TGTGCCAGGGATTCCCCTCGGTCCACGAAACTTACAGGGGGGCAAGAGACCCAGTACTTC. The encoded protein is CARDSPRSTKLTGGQETQYF.

The chain employs TRBV7-9 and TRBJ1-4, with 8 positions matching TRBD1. In germline, CDR1 is SEHNR, CDR2 FQNEAQ (reference sequence). V was clipped by 2 bases and J by 7 bases; unmatched bases: 3. This CDR3 spans 14 amino acids. DNA of the CDR3: TGTGCCAGCAGCTTAAGGACAGGGTCTGAAAAACTGTTTTTT. This codes for CASSLRTGSEKLFF.

The genes are TRBV6-1 and TRBJ1-4, with a tentative D call TRBD1 (6 bases). CDR1 MNHNS and CDR2 SASEGT come from the germline V gene. V shed 1 base and J shed 15 bases, with 15 bases lying between them. This CDR3 has 13 amino acids. The CDR3, as DNA: TGTGCCAGCAGTGAAGGGGGGGCAGGGTCGGTGTTTTTT. This codes for CASSEGGAGSVFF.